This entry is about one TCR beta chain. Its specificity is unknown. This entry comes from a study of PD-1 blockade in classical Hodgkin lymphoma. Study overall: Patients were dosed intravenously with nivolumab at 3 mg/kg every 2 weeks. General observations from the study: Complete responders entered with baseline diversity on par with newly diagnosed patients, the results showed. Lower baseline TCR diversity was reported for newly diagnosed patients than for healthy donors.

The data were produced by immunoSEQ multiplex PCR, yet TCRdb's version contains in-frame clones alone and is incomplete. This sample has some 9,500 clones, with around 72% found just once. As to time point: cycle 4 day 1 (C4D1), after about 6 weeks of nivolumab. Brentuximab vedotin exposure varied, and every patient relapsed after autologous stem cell transplantation. Thawed PBMCs were the source of CD4+ T cells, purified by magnetic negative selection. Sequencing was performed on CD4+ T cells from blood, taken before the fourth cycle of nivolumab. The clonotype was recovered from a human donor with classical Hodgkin lymphoma.

The CDR3 spells CASSYGQNGGYTF. The CDR3 region has the DNA TGTGCCAGCAGCTACGGACAGAACGGGGGCTACACCTTC. The gene calls are TRBV7-2 and TRBJ1-2, with D perhaps TRBD1 (6 bases). V lost 4 bases and J 8 bases, leaving 14 bases between the germline ends. The CDR3 consists of 13 residues. CDR1 and CDR2 from the germline V gene are SGHTA and FQGNSA.